This is a list of T cell receptor beta chains from one sample in a study of resident and recirculating memory T cells in vitiligo. Method: immunoSEQ multiplex PCR; TCRdb's copy keeps in-frame clones and lacks some. The sample lists around 43,000 clones; nearly 95% were seen once. Material: blood. The source is a male donor with vitiligo. Each CDR3 is given with its conserved first and last residue. The D gene is left open where the match is weak. Only part of the rows carry a size: once, few, many, or a class if the clone is expanded.

J gene: TRBJ1-1
D gene: .
V gene: TRBV30
clone size: once
CDR3 DNA: TGTGCCTGGAGTACGTGGGGCGGACAGATGAACACTGAAGCTTTCTTT
CDR3 protein: CAWSTWGGQMNTEAFF

J gene: TRBJ2-7
D gene: .
V gene: TRBV6-6
clone size: .
CDR3 DNA: TGTGCCGGGGGACATCTTTACGAGCAGTACTTC
CDR3 protein: CAGGHLYEQYF

J gene: TRBJ2-3
D gene: .
V gene: TRBV9
clone size: .
CDR3 DNA: TGTGCCAGCAGCGTTTTCTCCAGGAACACAGATACGCAGTATTTT
CDR3 protein: CASSVFSRNTDTQYF

J gene: TRBJ1-6
D gene: .
V gene: TRBV10-2
clone size: .
CDR3 DNA: TGCGCCAGCAGGAGGTCGGGGACACAAAATTCACCCCTCCACTTT
CDR3 protein: CASRRSGTQNSPLHF

J gene: TRBJ1-2
D gene: .
V gene: TRBV6-5
clone size: .
CDR3 DNA: TGTGCCAGCAGTTACGCGGATAACTATGGCTACACCTTC
CDR3 protein: CASSYADNYGYTF

J gene: TRBJ1-2
D gene: .
V gene: TRBV15
clone size: .
CDR3 DNA: TGTGCCACCAGCAGAACAGTTAGACGGGGTTATCAAGGCTACACCTTC
CDR3 protein: CATSRTVRRGYQGYTF

J gene: TRBJ2-2
D gene: .
V gene: TRBV6-5
clone size: .
CDR3 DNA: TGTGCCAGCACAGGGGCAGGGTGGGACACCGGGGAGCTGTTTTTT
CDR3 protein: CASTGAGWDTGELFF

J gene: TRBJ2-7
D gene: TRBD2
V gene: TRBV5-5
clone size: .
CDR3 DNA: TGTGCCAGCAGCTTAATAGCTGGGGGGGTTTACGAGCAGTACTTC
CDR3 protein: CASSLIAGGVYEQYF

J gene: TRBJ2-5
D gene: .
V gene: TRBV5-1
clone size: .
CDR3 DNA: TGCGCCAGCAGCTTAAGCCCTCAAGAGACCCAGTACTTC
CDR3 protein: CASSLSPQETQYF

J gene: TRBJ1-2
D gene: .
V gene: TRBV6-5
clone size: .
CDR3 DNA: TGTGCCAGCAGTTACGTCAGGCCGGGAGCTAACTATGGCTACACCTTC
CDR3 protein: CASSYVRPGANYGYTF

J gene: TRBJ2-3
D gene: TRBD2
V gene: TRBV10-3
clone size: .
CDR3 DNA: TGTGCCATCAGGATCCTAGCGGAGACAGATACGCAGTATTTT
CDR3 protein: CAIRILAETDTQYF

J gene: TRBJ1-3
D gene: .
V gene: TRBV19
clone size: .
CDR3 DNA: TGTGCCAGTAGTACCCCCCCAGGGCTACCCGGAAACACCATATATTTT
CDR3 protein: CASSTPPGLPGNTIYF

J gene: TRBJ1-1
D gene: .
V gene: TRBV7-6
clone size: .
CDR3 DNA: TGTGCCAGCAGCTTATTGGCCCGCGGGGCTAACACTGAAGCTTTCTTT
CDR3 protein: CASSLLARGANTEAFF

J gene: TRBJ2-5
D gene: .
V gene: TRBV6-5
clone size: .
CDR3 DNA: TGTGCCAGCAGCTACCAAGAGACCCAGTACTTC
CDR3 protein: CASSYQETQYF

J gene: TRBJ2-1
D gene: TRBD2
V gene: TRBV29-1
clone size: .
CDR3 DNA: TGCAGCGTATCGAGCGGGGGGCCCTACAATGAGCAGTTCTTC
CDR3 protein: CSVSSGGPYNEQFF

J gene: TRBJ2-5
D gene: .
V gene: TRBV30
clone size: .
CDR3 DNA: TGTGCCTGGAGTGATAGAGAGACCCAGTACTTC
CDR3 protein: CAWSDRETQYF

J gene: TRBJ2-1
D gene: TRBD2
V gene: TRBV18
clone size: .
CDR3 DNA: TGTGCCAGCTCAGGAGCGGGGGGGCCATCCTACAATGAGCAGTTCTTC
CDR3 protein: CASSGAGGPSYNEQFF

J gene: TRBJ1-2
D gene: TRBD1
V gene: TRBV6-5
clone size: once
CDR3 DNA: TGTGCCAGCAGGGGACCGGGACAGGGGCGCTATGGCTACACCTTC
CDR3 protein: CASRGPGQGRYGYTF

J gene: TRBJ2-1
D gene: TRBD1
V gene: TRBV11-1
clone size: .
CDR3 DNA: TGTGCCAGCAGCACGGGACAGGGGAATGAGCAGTTCTTC
CDR3 protein: CASSTGQGNEQFF

J gene: TRBJ2-1
D gene: .
V gene: TRBV11-3
clone size: once
CDR3 DNA: TGTGCCAGCAGCAAGACAGCCTACAATGAGCAGTTCTTC
CDR3 protein: CASSKTAYNEQFF

J gene: TRBJ2-3
D gene: .
V gene: TRBV2
clone size: .
CDR3 DNA: TGTGCCAGCAGTGACAGGGCAGATACGCAGTATTTT
CDR3 protein: CASSDRADTQYF

J gene: TRBJ2-7
D gene: .
V gene: TRBV5-1
clone size: .
CDR3 DNA: TGCGCCAGCAGCTTCTACTGGGGGCCCAACTACGAGCAGTACTTC
CDR3 protein: CASSFYWGPNYEQYF

J gene: TRBJ2-5
D gene: TRBD1
V gene: TRBV5-6
clone size: .
CDR3 DNA: TGTGCCAGCAGCCACCTCGGACAGGGACAAGAGACCCAGTACTTC
CDR3 protein: CASSHLGQGQETQYF

J gene: TRBJ2-3
D gene: .
V gene: TRBV6-5
clone size: .
CDR3 DNA: TGTGCCACCAGGCGCCTTAGCACAGATACGCAGTATTTT
CDR3 protein: CATRRLSTDTQYF

J gene: TRBJ2-5
D gene: .
V gene: TRBV18
clone size: once
CDR3 DNA: TGTGCCAGCTCACCGCAGGGGGGACAAGAGACCCAGTACTTC
CDR3 protein: CASSPQGGQETQYF

J gene: TRBJ2-6
D gene: .
V gene: TRBV5-4
clone size: .
CDR3 DNA: TGTGCCAGCAGCCGTACAGTAAGCTCTGGGGCCAACGTCCTGACTTTC
CDR3 protein: CASSRTVSSGANVLTF

J gene: TRBJ2-7
D gene: .
V gene: TRBV4-3
clone size: .
CDR3 DNA: TGCGCCAGCAGCGCCAGACTCGTGGGGGCCGGACAGCTGCTTGGATACGAGCAGTACTTC
CDR3 protein: CASSARLVGAGQLLGYEQYF